Below, 11 T cell receptor beta chains from the same sample are listed, as sequenced in a study of Graves' ophthalmopathy and Graves' hyperthyroidism. From RNA, the CDR3 regions of TCR beta chains were amplified and sequenced. First-round RT-PCR used HTBI primers; second-round multiplex PCR followed. Using its own MiXCR run on the multiplex PCR reads, TCRdb lists one record per CDR3 protein. The top ten hold 7.5% to 10% of the sample, which has 150,000 or so distinct CDR3 sequences, around 40% seen once. Sequencing was performed on peripheral blood. Receptor source: a man aged 25-45 years with Graves' ophthalmopathy.

Here the CDR3 reads CASSYRNANTGELFF. The CDR3, as DNA: TGTGCCAGCAGTTACCGGAACGCGAACACCGGGGAGCTGTTTTTT. This chain connects TRBV6-5 to TRBJ2-2; no firm D call. Trimming cost V 2 bases and J 0 bases, with 7 bases left between them. Germline V gene data show CDR1 as MNHEY and CDR2 as SVGAGI. The CDR3 consists of 15 residues.

The chain uses TRBV12-3 or TRBV12-4 and TRBJ2-7; 9 positions agree with TRBD1. The CDR3 is made up of 14 amino acids. The J segment lost 4 bases and the V segment lost 7 bases, leaving 8 bases of the junction unmatched. CDR3 in DNA: TGTGCCAGCACCCTAGGACAGGGGAAATACGAGCAGTACTTC. This gives the protein CASTLGQGKYEQYF.

This clonotype was observed at least ten times. This rearrangement joins TRBV10-3 to TRBJ1-2; no reliable D call. V was pared by 6 bases and J by 5 bases, with 13 bases between. The CDR3 runs to 13 residues. CDR1 is ENHRY, CDR2 SYGVKD, per germline. The CDR3 spells CAISEPLWYGYTF. CDR3 coding DNA: TGTGCCATCAGCGAACCTCTTTGGTATGGCTACACCTTC.

The chain joins TRBV6-1 to TRBJ2-7; 13 bases agree with TRBD2. The V gene's germline CDR1 is MNHNS and CDR2 SASEGT. Trimming took 8 bases from V and 2 from J; bases not matched to a gene: 3. The CDR3 loop spans 14 amino acids. This CDR3 is CASEGLAGPYEQYF. CDR3 coding DNA: TGTGCCAGCGAGGGACTAGCGGGACCCTACGAGCAGTACTTC.

This clonotype was picked up many times. The chain has TRBV6-5 and TRBJ2-7; D is unresolved. CDR3 length equals 14 residues. Trimming removed 7 bases at V and 5 bases at J, with 18 bases between. CDR1 is MNHEY and CDR2 is SVGAGI in the germline V gene. CDR3 bases: TGTGCCAGCATGCGATATGAGTTGATAGACGAGCAGTACTTC. Its protein is CASMRYELIDEQYF.

This clonotype has only a few counts. The J gene is TRBJ1-2, the V gene TRBV7-8; D perhaps matches TRBD1 (6 bases). The CDR3 runs 18 residues. Trimming removed 5 bases from V and 4 bases from J, with 26 bases in between. Per the germline V gene, CDR1 is SGHVS and CDR2 is FQNEAQ. CDR3 bases: TGTGCCAGCAGCCCTGGGGGGGGGGGCGAAGTCCTCGGCTATGGCTACACCTTC. Translation gives CASSPGGGGEVLGYGYTF.

This clonotype was counted ten times or more. V and J are TRBV19 and TRBJ1-2, with D unresolved. V lost 7 bases, J lost 8 bases, and 11 bases lay in between. This CDR3 is built from 11 residues. Germline assignment: CDR1 LNHDA and CDR2 SQIVND (reference sequence). The CDR3 DNA follows: TGTGCCAGTAATAACATGGGAGGCTACACCTTC. Its translation is CASNNMGGYTF.

At least ten counts were recorded for this clonotype. The chain recombines TRBV5-1 with TRBJ2-7, with TRBD1 matching 7 bases. The CDR3 contains 15 residues. J was trimmed by 5 bases and V by 1 base; bases with no gene match: 9. Germline V CDR1 and CDR2: SGHRS, YFSETQ. The DNA of the CDR3 is TGCGCCAGCAGCTTGACTCAGGGGGTACGTGACGAGCAGTACTTC. It translates to CASSLTQGVRDEQYF.

This clonotype showed up many times. V usage is TRBV11-2 and J usage is TRBJ2-3; D perhaps matches TRBD2 (6 bases). CDR3 length: 11 amino acids. Per the germline V gene, CDR1 is SGHAT and CDR2 is FQNNGV. V gave up 8 bases and J gave up 6 bases, with 9 bases separating them. The CDR3 spells CASQRGDTQYF. As DNA, the CDR3 is TGTGCCAGCCAACGGGGGGATACGCAGTATTTT.

This clonotype was seen repeatedly, ten times or more. The chain joins TRBV18 to TRBJ1-1; D remains ambiguous. The CDR3 runs to 14 residues. Germline V gives CDR1 KGHSH, CDR2 LQKENI. With 4 bases removed from V and 1 base from J, the gap between germline ends came to 10 bases. CDR3 coding DNA: TGTGCCAGCTCACAGAGGGTGTCGAACACTGAAGCTTTCTTT. Its protein product is CASSQRVSNTEAFF.

The rearrangement uses TRBV15 and TRBJ2-7; 7 bases match TRBD2. CDR3 length: 15 residues. Germline V gene lookup returns CDR1 LNHNV and CDR2 YYDKDF (reference sequence). The V gene end was trimmed by 1 base and the J gene end by 6 bases; junction bases not matched to a gene: 9. DNA for the CDR3: TGTGCCACCAGCAGAGGGGGAGGGAATAAGCCCGAGCAGTACTTC. This translates into CATSRGGGNKPEQYF.